The next 10 T cell receptor beta chains were all read from a single sample in a study of blood T cell repertoires in COVID-19. Produced via immunoSEQ multiplex PCR; TCRdb's table is partial and in-frame only. The sample consists of fewer than 110,000 clones, 88% of them appearing once. Sequencing was carried out using peripheral blood. All receptors come from a human donor in a cohort sampled during active COVID-19.

This clone has only a few counts. The chain joins TRBV10-1 to TRBJ1-4; D may be TRBD1 (5 bases). Trimming removed 7 bases at V and 15 bases at J, with 15 bases between. Germline V gives CDR1 WNHNN, CDR2 SYGVQD (reference sequence). The CDR3 consists of 11 residues. CDR3 sequence: CASTANKGMFF. The CDR3 DNA reads TGCGCCAGCACCGCCAATAAGGGGATGTTTTTT.

The CDR3, as DNA: TGTGCCAGCAGCGTGGCGCCAGCGGGAGGAGAGACCCAGTACTTC. Translating gives CASSVAPAGGETQYF. This sequence joins TRBV9 and TRBJ2-5, with 9 bases that match TRBD2. CDR3 length: 15 residues. The germline V gene has CDR1 SGDLS and CDR2 YYNGEE. Losses at the gene ends were 2 bases for V and 4 bases for J; bases not matched to a gene: 6.

The chain combines TRBV10-1 with TRBJ2-5, with 9 bases identical to TRBD2. The ends lost 5 bases at V and 2 bases at J; junction bases unmatched: 6. The CDR3 is made up of 15 amino acids. Germline CDR1 WNHNN, CDR2 SYGVQD (reference sequence). CDR3 sequence (DNA): TGCGCCAGCAGTTGGTCTAGCGGGACTCAAGAGACCCAGTACTTC. Translated, it gives CASSWSSGTQETQYF.

This clone was seen a single time. The rearrangement links TRBV30 to TRBJ1-1; 7 bases match TRBD1. After removal of 3 bases from V and 5 bases from J, the junction contained 6 bases not matched to a gene. The CDR3 is 13 amino acids. In germline, CDR1 is GTSNPN, CDR2 SVGIG (reference sequence). As DNA, the CDR3 is TGTGCCTGGAGCCAGGGGGATGAGACTGAAGCTTTCTTT. Encoded protein: CAWSQGDETEAFF.

The chain couples TRBV4-1 to TRBJ1-1; tentative D call: TRBD1 (5 bases). Trimming stripped 1 base from V and 0 bases from J, with 21 bases between. The CDR3 loop spans 19 amino acids. CDR1 is MGHRA and CDR2 is YSYEKL in the germline V gene. CDR3 sequence (DNA): TGCGCCAGCAGCCAAGCGGGCTTCCAGGGCGAATTGTTGAACACTGAAGCTTTCTTT. Residues: CASSQAGFQGELLNTEAFF.

The CDR3, as DNA: TGTGCCAGCAGCCCCACGTGGACAATTCCGACAGATACGCAGTATTTT. This sequence encodes CASSPTWTIPTDTQYF. This chain joins TRBV3-1 (or the pseudogene TRBV3-2) and TRBJ2-3, with D tentatively TRBD1 (5 bases). Trimming cost V 4 bases and J 3 bases, with 17 bases left between them. In germline, CDR1 is LGHDT, CDR2 YNNKEL (reference sequence). CDR3 size: 16 residues.

This chain joins TRBV30 and TRBJ1-5; tentative D call: TRBD1 (6 bases). V lost 3 bases, J lost 4 bases, and 19 bases lay in between. The CDR3 spans 16 residues. Germline CDR1 is GTSNPN and CDR2 is SVGIG (reference sequence). CDR3 in DNA: TGTGCCTGGAGCCCCGCCTCCGGGACACTAAATCAGCCCCAGCATTTT. The encoded protein is CAWSPASGTLNQPQHF.

This clone was counted a few times. The chain is built from TRBV5-1 and TRBJ1-2, with 9 bases aligning to TRBD1. Germline assignment: CDR1 SGHRS and CDR2 YFSETQ. V was clipped by 3 bases and J by 8 bases; unmatched bases: 5. This CDR3 contains 13 residues. CDR3 sequence: CASSWDREGGYTF. CDR3 nucleotides: TGCGCCAGCAGCTGGGACAGGGAAGGAGGCTACACCTTC.

V and J are TRBV19 and TRBJ1-5, with D perhaps TRBD1 (5 bases). The CDR3 covers 17 residues. CDR1 is LNHDA and CDR2 is SQIVND in the germline V gene (reference sequence). Trimming removed 4 bases from V and 0 bases from J, with 16 bases in between. The CDR3 region has the DNA TGTGCCAGTAGTACCCCTGGGCGGGGACTTAGCAATCAGCCCCAGCATTTT. Its translation: CASSTPGRGLSNQPQHF.

V usage is TRBV2 and J usage is TRBJ1-6, with 7 bases aligning to TRBD1. Germline lookup yields CDR1 SNHLY and CDR2 FYNNEI. After removal of 9 bases from V and 7 bases from J, the junction contained 9 bases not matched to a gene. This CDR3 comprises 14 residues. This chain's CDR3 is CARRGGAGNSPLHF. As DNA, the CDR3 is TGTGCCAGGAGAGGGGGCGCGGGGAATTCACCCCTCCACTTT.